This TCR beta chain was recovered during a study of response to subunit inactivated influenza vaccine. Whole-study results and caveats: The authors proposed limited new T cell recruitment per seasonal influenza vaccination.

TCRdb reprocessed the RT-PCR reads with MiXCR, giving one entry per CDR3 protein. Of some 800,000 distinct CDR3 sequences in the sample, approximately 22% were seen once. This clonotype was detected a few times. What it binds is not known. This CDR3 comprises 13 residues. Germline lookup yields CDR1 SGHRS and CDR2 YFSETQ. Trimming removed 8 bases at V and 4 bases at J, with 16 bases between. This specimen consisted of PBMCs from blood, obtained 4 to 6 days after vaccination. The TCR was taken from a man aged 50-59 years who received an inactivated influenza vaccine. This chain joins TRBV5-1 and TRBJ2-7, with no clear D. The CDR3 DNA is TGCGCCAGTGGTGTCGGGCCTATATACGAGCAGTACTTC. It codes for CASGVGPIYEQYF.